The clone carrying this T cell receptor (beta chain) turned up a few times. The second PCR ran about 6 to 11 cycles with a sample-barcoded 5' primer and J-beta primers. MiXCR, run by TCRdb on the 5' RACE reads, gives a single entry per CDR3 protein. This sample has 450,000 to 700,000 distinct CDR3 sequences, with roughly 28% found just once. The entry originates in a study of blood T cells in healthy people across ages. Germline CDR1 is DFQATT and CDR2 is SNEGSKA (reference sequence). The V end was cut by 6 bases, the J end by 4 bases, with 12 bases between. The CDR3 has 12 residues. The receptor was isolated from a woman in her 70s in good health. Source material: blood. This sequence joins TRBV20-1 and TRBJ1-2; tentatively, D is TRBD1 (6 bases). The CDR3 DNA reads as TGCAGTGCAGGAGGACAGCCCTATGGCTACACCTTC. Protein sequence: CSAGGQPYGYTF.